The clone carrying this T cell receptor (beta chain) came up once. What it binds is unknown. Then a second PCR, running about 6 to 12 cycles, was carried out with a sample-barcoded 5' primer and a J-beta primer mix. Each CDR3 protein gets one entry after TCRdb re-called the 5' RACE reads with MiXCR. This repertoire shows some 800,000 distinct CDR3 sequences, approximately 44% found once; its top ten account for under 20%. The sample belongs to a study of blood T cells in healthy people across ages. Whole-study results and caveats: Getting older went along with TCR beta diversity per million T cells dropping roughly linearly. Long-lived and aged donors differed, with more naive CD4+ cells and higher diversity in the long-lived. Expanded clonotype changes were possibly confounded by unknown donor CMV status.

The germline V gene encodes CDR1 LNHNV and CDR2 YYDKDF (reference sequence). The V end was cut by 3 bases, the J end by 4 bases, with 12 bases between. This CDR3 is 15 amino acids long. The origin of this receptor is a man aged 60-69 years in good health. V gene TRBV15 combines with J gene TRBJ2-2; weak D call: TRBD1 (7 bases). Sample: blood. The CDR3 sequence: CATSSRQGGTGELFF. DNA for the CDR3: TGTGCCACCAGCAGTAGACAGGGAGGCACCGGGGAGCTGTTTTTT.